This T cell receptor beta chain was recovered during a study of identical twins. Study-level results: Twin pairs' shared out-of-frame alpha sequences were enriched in low generation probability.

Template switching added a universal primer site, and cDNA bore unique molecular identifiers. One entry per CDR3 protein results from TCRdb running MiXCR on the 5' RACE reads. The repertoire has about 520,000 distinct CDR3 sequences, less than 25% of them found once; the top ten carry 0.75% to 0.95%. Donors uniformly comprised healthy Caucasians. For this clonotype: Antigen specificity is unknown.

This CDR3 region has 15 residues. V lost 0 bases, J lost 5 bases, and 14 bases lay in between. Germline V gives CDR1 SGHRS, CDR2 YFSETQ. The sample was also linked to a second study, of T cells expressing NK-cell markers. That work states: Among a few donors, these clonotypes also ranked first in the CD3+CD56-NKG2C+ fraction.

The rearrangement uses TRBV5-1 and TRBJ1-1; no clear D. Input material: CD4+ T cells sorted from blood. This receptor was identified in a woman younger than 30 in good health. CDR3 amino acids: CASSLEPGRSTEAFF. The CDR3 DNA reads TGCGCCAGCAGCTTGGAGCCGGGAAGGAGTACTGAAGCTTTCTTT.